The present entry profiles one T cell receptor beta chain with its context. These data come from a study of blood T cell repertoires in COVID-19. Per the study methods: Quantification of nucleated cells was approximated via reference gene primer amplification. Sequenced by immunoSEQ multiplex PCR; TCRdb stores in-frame clones only, minus some. Clone size and V and J calls were adopted from that table, with D and trimming inferred from the DNA. The data show hundreds of thousands of clones, with approximately 90% seen just once and roughly 0.25% held by the top ten. After removal of 1 base from V and 4 bases from J, the junction contained 4 bases not matched to a gene. From germline, CDR1 is SGHTA and CDR2 FQGNSA. The CDR3 sequence is 14 residues long.

Material for sequencing was peripheral blood. The source is a woman under 30 with acute or convalescent COVID-19. V usage is TRBV7-2 and J usage is TRBJ2-7, with 7 nucleotides matching TRBD2. The CDR3 nucleotides read TGTGCCAGCAGCTTAGGAGGGGAGGGGTACGAGCAGTACTTC. This sequence encodes CASSLGGEGYEQYF.